This T cell receptor (beta chain) was obtained from a study of shared clonotypes between healthy human individuals. Study conclusions and caveats: Rarefaction curves obtained for sorted subsets showed sequencing incomplete despite large depth.

The CDR3 is made up of 14 amino acids. Germline V CDR1 and CDR2: MDHEN, SYDVKM. V was pared by 5 bases and J by 0 bases, with 11 bases between. The table came from immunoSEQ multiplex PCR; TCRdb's copy has only in-frame clones and leaves some out. The data show 2 million to 2.5 million clones, 80% to 95% seen once. About this clone: Its specificity is unknown. The sample has other DNA sequences that encode this CDR3 too.

The rearrangement uses TRBV28 and TRBJ2-7, with D perhaps TRBD1 (6 bases). Sequenced: naive CD4+ T cells from PBMCs. Stated subset: CD45RA+ positively selected. The sequence was collected from a man aged 18-30 years in good health. Some clones in this sample may be carry-over from other donors' samples. The CDR3 here is CASSLRGPSYEQYF. CDR3 DNA sequence: TGTGCCAGCAGTCTCAGGGGTCCCTCCTACGAGCAGTACTTC.